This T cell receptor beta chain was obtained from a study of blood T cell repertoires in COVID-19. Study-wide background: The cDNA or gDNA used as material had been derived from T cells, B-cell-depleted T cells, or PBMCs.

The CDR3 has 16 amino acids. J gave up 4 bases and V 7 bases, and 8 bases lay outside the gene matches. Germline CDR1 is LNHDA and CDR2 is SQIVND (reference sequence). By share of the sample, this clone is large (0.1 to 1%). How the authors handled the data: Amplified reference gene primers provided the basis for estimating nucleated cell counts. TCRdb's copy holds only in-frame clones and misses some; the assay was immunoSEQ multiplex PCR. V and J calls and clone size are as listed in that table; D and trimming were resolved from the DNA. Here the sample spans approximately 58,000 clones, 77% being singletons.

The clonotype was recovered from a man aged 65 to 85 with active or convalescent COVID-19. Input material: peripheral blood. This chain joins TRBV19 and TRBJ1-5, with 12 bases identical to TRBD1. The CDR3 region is CASTLGQGAFNQPQHF. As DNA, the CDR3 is TGTGCCAGTACCCTGGGACAGGGGGCCTTTAATCAGCCCCAGCATTTT.